This TCR beta chain appears in the sequencing data of a study of OX40 agonist ivuxolimab in advanced cancers. Any history of autoimmune disease or systemic immunosuppression disqualified patients. Germline CDR1 reads GTSNPN; CDR2 reads SVGIG (reference sequence). The J segment lost 3 bases and the V segment lost 4 bases, leaving 2 bases of the junction unmatched. The CDR3 is 14 residues long. Sequenced by immunoSEQ multiplex PCR; TCRdb stores in-frame clones only, minus some. The sample lists around 64,000 clones, around four fifths occurring once. Whole-study findings and limits: At doses 0.1 to 3.0 mg/kg, CD4+ and CD8+ clones expanded. On average, CD8+ T cells showed a greater number of expanded clones than CD4+.

Concerning this clone itself: Its specificity is not known.

V gene TRBV30 combines with J gene TRBJ2-3; 12 bases map to TRBD2. The starting material was CD4+ or CD8+ T cells sorted from blood, obtained in a trial of the OX40 agonist ivuxolimab. The clonotype originates from an adult with an advanced solid tumor such as melanoma, head and neck, liver or kidney cancer. Here the CDR3 DNA reads TGTGCCTGGAAGCTAGCGGGGGGGACAGATACGCAGTATTTT. It codes for CAWKLAGGTDTQYF. The full variable domain, in which reference TRBV30 and TRBJ2-3 provide the parts outside the CDR3, is SQTIHQWPATLVQPVGSPLSLECTVEGTSNPNLYWYRQAAGRGLQLLFYSVGIGQISSEVPQNLSASRPQDRQFILSSKKLLLSDSGFYLCAWKLAGGTDTQYFGPGTRLTVL.